These 2 T cell receptor beta chains came from one sample sequenced in a study of T cell repertoires in cytomegalovirus infection. The antigens of these receptors remain unknown. In TCRdb, the reads were re-called with MiXCR into one record per CDR3 protein. Of 830,000 or so distinct CDR3 sequences in the sample, approximately 32% were seen once. Sample: cultured CD8+ T cells from PBMCs, taken from culture after CMV antigen stimulation. These receptors all stem from a human donor in good health (CMV status not recorded). Some clones in this sample may be carry-over from other donors' samples.

This chain joins TRBV20-1 and TRBJ1-5; TRBD1 is a possible D gene (6 bases). The CDR3 extends over 16 amino acids. Germline V gene lookup returns CDR1 DFQATT and CDR2 SNEGSKA (reference sequence). V lost 0 bases, J lost 6 bases, and 18 bases lay in between. The CDR3 is CSARDRTGTRIQPQHF. The CDR3 DNA reads TGCAGTGCTAGAGATCGAACAGGGACACGCATTCAGCCCCAGCATTTT.

The chain couples TRBV27 to TRBJ1-3; D may be TRBD1 (6 bases). Per the germline V gene, CDR1 is MNHEY and CDR2 is SMNVEV (reference sequence). Trimming removed 0 bases from V and 2 bases from J, with 8 bases in between. The CDR3 sequence is 15 residues long. The CDR3 region has the DNA TGTGCCAGCAGTTTATCGGAGGGGGCTGGAAACACCATATATTTT. The encoded protein is CASSLSEGAGNTIYF.